This T cell receptor beta chain appears in the sequencing data of a study of Graves' ophthalmopathy and Graves' hyperthyroidism. Study as a whole: Sampling took place at initial diagnosis, with peripheral blood obtained before any treatment.

Additional autoimmune diseases, uncontrolled infections, pregnancy or lactation disqualified patients. CDR1 is DFQATT, CDR2 SNEGSKA, per germline (reference sequence). The CDR3 consists of 11 residues. Trimming took off 3 bases at V and 6 bases at J, with 9 bases between the two ends. Study outcomes and limitations: At about 69% sensitivity and 72.22% specificity, the model predicted progression of the ophthalmopathy. Most expanded thyroid clonotypes above 0.001 frequency also appeared in blood.

Amplification of the TCR beta CDR3 regions used RNA transcripts (as template). RT-PCR with HTBI primers came first, then second-round multiplex PCR. TCRdb re-called the multiplex PCR reads through MiXCR, storing one row per CDR3 protein. The sample contains about 740,000 distinct CDR3 sequences, roughly 41% of which appear only once. On this clonotype itself: The antigen is undetermined.

The TCR sequence derives from an adult man with Graves' ophthalmopathy. Sequenced: peripheral blood. The chain carries TRBV20-1 and TRBJ2-7; D unresolved. This CDR3 reads CSAREWVEQYF. For the CDR3, the DNA is TGCAGTGCTAGGGAGTGGGTCGAGCAGTACTTC.